This T cell receptor (beta chain) is from a study of cytomegalovirus exposure and HLA in healthy donors. Germline V lookup: CDR1 SNHLY, CDR2 FYNNEI. This CDR3 comprises 13 residues. The V and J ends lost 7 bases and 10 bases respectively, with 16 bases between them. The PCR made use of 60 Vbeta and 13 Jbeta primers. Clones were sequenced by immunoSEQ multiplex PCR, and TCRdb holds only the in-frame ones, with some missing. The sample has 130,000 or so clones; around 8.5% are singletons. The J gene is TRBJ1-4, the V gene TRBV2; D possibly corresponds to TRBD1 (5 bases). Sequenced: PBMCs. This TCR was recovered from a man aged 35 to 55 in good health and CMV-seronegative. The CDR3 region has the DNA TGTGCCAGCATGGGCGGGGCCGCTATAAAACTGTTTTTT. Translated: CASMGGAAIKLFF.